Below are 30 T cell receptor beta chains sequenced from a single sample in a study of Graves' ophthalmopathy and Graves' hyperthyroidism. CDR3 regions of TCR beta were amplified from RNA transcripts. First-round RT-PCR employed HTBI primers, with a second-round multiplex PCR after it. Via MiXCR, TCRdb re-called the multiplex PCR reads, giving one row per CDR3 protein. Counted here are hundreds of thousands of distinct CDR3 sequences, about 38% occurring once; the ten biggest clones make up 3.3%. Material: peripheral blood. These receptors were collected from an adult man with Graves' ophthalmopathy.

The sample holds many counts of this clonotype. This CDR3 is CASYGGVVTGYTF. CDR3 sequence (DNA): TGTGCCAGTTATGGGGGGGTGGTGACTGGCTACACCTTC. The chain links TRBV7-3 to TRBJ1-2; TRBD1 might be the D (5 bases). This CDR3 spans 13 amino acids. Germline CDR1 reads SGHTA; CDR2 reads FQGTGA. Trimming took 9 bases from V and 7 from J, leaving 18 bases between them.

The DNA of the CDR3 is TGTGCCAGTATGACTAGCGGGACTAGCGGCCTTCTTTGGCAGTACTTC. Protein sequence: CASMTSGTSGLLWQYF. V usage is TRBV12-3 or TRBV12-4 and J usage is TRBJ2-7, with 11 bases matching TRBD2. This CDR3 has 16 amino acids. The junction had 19 bases not matched to a gene; V was cut back by 9 bases and J by 9 bases.

CDR3 residues: CATTRKSDSDTQYF. CDR3 nucleotides: TGTGCCACTACTCGGAAGAGCGACTCAGATACGCAGTATTTT. The V call is TRBV10-3, the J call TRBJ2-3; no clear D. Germline V gives CDR1 ENHRY, CDR2 SYGVKD. The CDR3 sequence is 14 residues long. With 10 bases removed from V and 4 bases from J, the gap between germline ends came to 18 bases.

In the case of this clonotype: One end of the junction varies from germline; a read error may be responsible. This chain uses TRBV10-3 with TRBJ2-5; 9 bases align to TRBD1. Germline V gene data show CDR1 as ENHRY and CDR2 as SYGVKD. The CDR3 totals 15 residues. CDR3 sequence: CASSSQDRGQGPQYF. CDR3 nucleotides: TGTGCCAGCAGTTCCCAGGACAGGGGCCAAGGGCCCCAGTACTTC.

The chain joins TRBV29-1 to TRBJ2-5; either TRBD1 or TRBD2 may supply D (5 bases each). The CDR3 extends over 12 amino acids. V dropped 6 bases and J dropped 4 bases, with 12 bases sitting between them. Germline CDR1 reads SQVTM; CDR2 reads ANQGSEA. CDR3 bases: TGCAGCGTCCGGTTCGGGGCAGAGACCCAGTACTTC. Translated: CSVRFGAETQYF.

This clonotype was detected only a few times. The chain employs TRBV4-3 and TRBJ2-7, with D maybe TRBD2 (5 bases). The germline CDR1 and CDR2 sequences are LGHNA and YSLEER. Trimming pared 0 bases from V and 1 base from J, leaving 13 bases between. The CDR3 is 16 amino acids. In DNA, the CDR3 is TGCGCCAGCAGCCAAGATCAAGGACTCCTATCCTACGAGCAGTACTTC. Translating it yields CASSQDQGLLSYEQYF.

The V and J genes are TRBV20-1 and TRBJ2-5, with D unclear. Trimming took off 8 bases at V and 4 bases at J, with 11 bases between the two ends. The length of the CDR3 is 11 residues. The germline CDR1 and CDR2 sequences are DFQATT and SNEGSKA (reference sequence). The chain's CDR3 is CSTHPGETQYF. DNA of the CDR3: TGCAGTACCCACCCTGGAGAGACCCAGTACTTC.

This chain links TRBV4-1 with TRBJ1-6; D is perhaps TRBD1 (5 bases). Trimming cost V 3 bases and J 7 bases, with 13 bases left between them. In germline, CDR1 is MGHRA, CDR2 YSYEKL. The CDR3 has 15 amino acids. The CDR3 nucleotides are TGCGCCAGCAGCCATCAGAGCGGGGGAAATTCACCCCTCCACTTT. Translation: CASSHQSGGNSPLHF.

This clonotype was recorded at least ten times. The chain couples TRBV4-1 to TRBJ1-5; tentatively, D is TRBD1 (5 bases). This CDR3 is 14 amino acids long. CDR1 MGHRA and CDR2 YSYEKL come from the germline V gene. Trimming took 6 bases from V and 4 from J, leaving 13 bases between them. Written as DNA, the CDR3 is TGCGCCAGCAGTCCTGAGCGGGGGAATCAGCCCCAGCATTTT. The encoded protein is CASSPERGNQPQHF.

This rearrangement joins TRBV12-3 or TRBV12-4 to TRBJ1-5; maybe TRBD1 (5 bases). The CDR3 extends over 13 amino acids. Between the trimmed V and J ends, which lost 1 base and 9 bases, there was a span of 10 bases. The CDR3 sequence: CASSLVGERPQHF. The DNA of the CDR3 is TGTGCCAGCAGTTTAGTGGGGGAAAGGCCCCAGCATTTT.

This clonotype was detected a few times. V is TRBV10-3 and J is TRBJ1-4, with D tentatively TRBD1 (5 bases). The CDR3 consists of 14 residues. The V end lost 10 bases, the J end lost 6 bases, and 18 bases lay between the germline ends. Looked up from germline, CDR1 is ENHRY and CDR2 is SYGVKD. The CDR3 loop is CASRSGGGYEKLFF. As DNA, the CDR3 is TGTGCCAGCAGGTCGGGGGGAGGTTATGAAAAACTGTTTTTT.

CDR3 in DNA: TGTGCCAGCAGCTTCGGACAGGGGGCGCAGGAGACCCAGTACTTC. Encoded protein: CASSFGQGAQETQYF. The chain links TRBV7-2 to TRBJ2-5; 11 positions match TRBD1. V was clipped by 3 bases and J by 5 bases; unmatched bases: 5. Looked up from germline, CDR1 is SGHTA and CDR2 is FQGNSA. CDR3 size: 15 residues.

The chain carries TRBV5-1 and TRBJ2-5, with 7 positions matching TRBD1. V shed 0 bases and J 6 bases; nucleotides not matched to a gene: 8. The CDR3 loop spans 15 amino acids. The germline CDR1 and CDR2 sequences are SGHRS and YFSETQ. The CDR3 sequence: CASSLDRGLEKTQYF. In DNA form, the CDR3 reads TGCGCCAGCAGCTTGGATAGGGGGCTCGAAAAGACCCAGTACTTC.

The chain uses TRBV6-5 and TRBJ1-1; the match to TRBD1 covers 7 bases. The CDR3 loop spans 14 amino acids. V gave up 5 bases and J gave up 3 bases; unmatched junction bases: 6. The germline V gene has CDR1 MNHEY and CDR2 SVGAGI. The CDR3 loop is CASSNDRAYTEAFF. CDR3 coding DNA: TGTGCCAGCAGTAACGACAGGGCGTACACTGAAGCTTTCTTT.

On this clonotype itself: At one end the junction does not follow the germline gene, possibly because of a read error. The CDR3 coding sequence is TGTGCCAGCAGCTTAGACGCCCGAGAGGGAAACACCATATATTTT. Translating gives CASSLDAREGNTIYF. J is TRBJ1-3 and V is TRBV5-1; D is uncertain. The germline V gene has CDR1 SGHRS and CDR2 YFSETQ. The CDR3 is 15 amino acids.

The chain uses TRBV11-1 and TRBJ1-4, with 8 bases aligning to TRBD1. Germline V gene sequence: CDR1 SGHAT, CDR2 FQDESV (reference sequence). The CDR3 has 15 amino acids. J was trimmed by 5 bases and V by 3 bases; bases with no gene match: 5. This CDR3 reads CASSLARTGNEKLFF. The CDR3 coding sequence is TGTGCCAGCAGCTTGGCGAGGACAGGGAATGAAAAACTGTTTTTT.

The chain has TRBV4-1 and TRBJ1-4; D unresolved. Germline CDR1 is MGHRA and CDR2 is YSYEKL. The ends were cut back, 1 base at V and 5 bases at J, with 14 bases in the middle. The CDR3 sequence is 16 residues long. DNA of the CDR3: TGCGCCAGCAGCCAAGGCCCGTTGGACCGAAATGAAAAACTGTTTTTT. Translating it yields CASSQGPLDRNEKLFF.

This clonotype has a count of ten or more. This CDR3 is CASSPRGRVYEQYF. The CDR3, as DNA: TGTGCCAGCAGCCCCCGCGGCAGGGTTTACGAGCAGTACTTC. The chain is built from TRBV7-2 and TRBJ2-7; D might be TRBD1 (5 bases). Germline CDR1 SGHTA, CDR2 FQGNSA. V was pared by 5 bases and J by 4 bases, with 15 bases between. CDR3 length equals 14 residues.

This clonotype was seen ten or more times. The chain uses TRBV5-4 and TRBJ2-5; D ambiguous. This CDR3 comprises 13 residues. From germline, CDR1 is SGHNT and CDR2 YYREEE (reference sequence). The V and J ends lost 4 bases and 5 bases respectively, with 12 bases between them. In DNA, the CDR3 is TGTGCCAGCAGCCCAGACCCGAGGGAGACCCAGTACTTC. It is translated as CASSPDPRETQYF.

This clonotype was picked up many times. The chain uses TRBV9 and TRBJ2-2; D not resolved. Trimming left V 0 bases short and J 5 bases short, with 8 bases between. The CDR3 has 14 residues. CDR1 is SGDLS and CDR2 is YYNGEE in the germline V gene. CDR3 in DNA: TGTGCCAGCAGCGTAGTGGACGGTACCGGGGAGCTGTTTTTT. Amino acids: CASSVVDGTGELFF.

This clonotype was counted at least ten times. The chain has TRBV10-3 and TRBJ1-1, with D perhaps TRBD1 (5 bases). This CDR3 has 17 amino acids. V was shortened by 7 bases and J by 4 bases, with 25 bases between the two germline ends. Looked up from germline, CDR1 is ENHRY and CDR2 is SYGVKD. This chain's CDR3 is CAINGPSLQGGRTEAFF. The CDR3 region has the DNA TGTGCCATCAACGGCCCTTCACTTCAGGGTGGACGCACTGAAGCTTTCTTT.

The V gene is TRBV12-5, the J gene TRBJ1-6; 9 bases match TRBD1. From germline, CDR1 is LGHNT and CDR2 FRNRAP. The CDR3 totals 14 residues. The CDR3 loop is CASSSGQGYPPLHF. In DNA form, the CDR3 reads TGTGCCAGCAGTTCAGGACAGGGGTATCCACCCCTCCACTTT.

The J gene is TRBJ1-3, the V gene TRBV12-3 or TRBV12-4; D is possibly TRBD1 (5 bases). V lost 3 bases and J lost 5, with 14 bases in between. The CDR3 spans 15 residues. The CDR3 DNA is TGTGCCAGCAGTTTGGATGTGGGACGACGAAACACCATATATTTT. It specifies CASSLDVGRRNTIYF.

V usage is TRBV15 and J usage is TRBJ1-2; 10 bases align to TRBD1. Germline CDR1 reads LNHNV; CDR2 reads YYDKDF (reference sequence). J lost 4 bases, V lost 5 bases, and 4 bases had no gene match. The CDR3 spans 14 residues. The CDR3 is CATSAGQGIYGYTF. The CDR3 region has the DNA TGTGCCACCAGCGCGGGACAGGGGATCTATGGCTACACCTTC.

This clonotype was seen ten or more times. The chain joins TRBV4-2 to TRBJ2-5, with TRBD2 matching 10 bases. Looked up from germline, CDR1 is LGHNA and CDR2 is YNFKEQ. V lost 3 bases and J lost 5; bases outside the gene matches: 9. The CDR3 runs 16 residues. CDR3 nucleotides: TGTGCCAGCAGCCACGCTGGACTAGCGGTCGAGGAGACCCAGTACTTC. Translated, it gives CASSHAGLAVEETQYF.

Many counts were recorded for this clonotype. J is TRBJ1-1 and V is TRBV7-9, with D unclear. The CDR3 has 15 amino acids. Trimming pared 6 bases from V and 1 base from J, leaving 15 bases between. Germline V gives CDR1 SEHNR, CDR2 FQNEAQ (reference sequence). The CDR3 nucleotides read TGTGCCAGCAGAGACGTAGGACGGGGGAACACTGAAGCTTTCTTT. Amino acid sequence: CASRDVGRGNTEAFF.

This clonotype came up many times. V usage is TRBV6-2 or TRBV6-3 and J usage is TRBJ1-1, with a tentative D call TRBD1 (6 bases). The CDR3 contains 13 residues. V lost 4 bases and J 4 bases, leaving 10 bases between the germline ends. Germline V CDR1 and CDR2: MNHEY, SVGEGT. CDR3 bases: TGTGCCAGCAGTTCTGGACAGCGCACTGAAGCTTTCTTT. Protein: CASSSGQRTEAFF.

This clonotype was seen at least ten times. The chain uses TRBV10-3 and TRBJ2-5; 12 nucleotides agree with TRBD1. V shed 9 bases and J 2 bases; nucleotides not matched to a gene: 10. The germline V gene has CDR1 ENHRY and CDR2 SYGVKD. This CDR3 region has 16 residues. DNA of the CDR3: TGTGCCATATCCGGGACAGGGGGCGCGGGTCAAGAGACCCAGTACTTC. Translation gives CAISGTGGAGQETQYF.

This clonotype was observed a few times. The rearrangement uses TRBV20-1 and TRBJ1-2, with TRBD1 matching 7 bases. Trimming cost V 0 bases and J 6 bases; bases outside gene matches: 13. Germline V CDR1 and CDR2: DFQATT, SNEGSKA (reference sequence). CDR3 size: 16 residues. The CDR3 region is CSAREIIRDSDHGYTF. The CDR3 DNA sequence: TGCAGTGCTAGAGAAATCATCCGGGACAGCGATCATGGCTACACCTTC.

The sample holds many counts of this clonotype. This chain joins TRBV2 and TRBJ2-5; no definite D call. This CDR3 comprises 14 residues. The germline V gene encodes CDR1 SNHLY and CDR2 FYNNEI. V lost 4 bases and J 1 base, leaving 10 bases between the germline ends. The CDR3 reads CASSATATQETQYF. CDR3 bases: TGTGCCAGCAGTGCCACCGCGACCCAAGAGACCCAGTACTTC.